The 3 T cell receptor beta chains given below trace back to one sample, sequenced in a study of chemoradiotherapy in HPV16-positive cancers. Here immunoSEQ multiplex PCR was the method, and the copy in TCRdb shows in-frame clones only, minus some. The sample lists around 9,600 clones, approximately 78% seen once, with about 9.1% in the top ten. This specimen was acquired from a patient who underwent chemoradiotherapy. These receptors all stem from a human donor with HPV-associated anogenital cancer.

The V gene is TRBV18, the J gene TRBJ1-1; 7 bases agree with TRBD1. V dropped 3 bases and J dropped 6; count of bases not matched to a gene: 10. CDR1 KGHSH and CDR2 LQKENI come from the germline V gene. This CDR3 is 15 amino acids long. The CDR3 reads CASSPAQGTAAEAFF. Here the CDR3 DNA reads TGTGCCAGCTCACCTGCACAGGGGACAGCAGCTGAAGCTTTCTTT.

The chain employs TRBV7-6 and TRBJ2-2; D is unclear. CDR3 length equals 14 residues. V lost 2 bases, J lost 3 bases, and 7 bases lay in between. Germline CDR1 SGHVS, CDR2 FNYEAQ. The CDR3 region is CASSLIGDTGELFF. CDR3 coding DNA: TGTGCCAGCAGCTTAATCGGAGACACCGGGGAGCTGTTTTTT.

The rearrangement links TRBV5-4 to TRBJ2-5; weak D call: TRBD1 (5 bases). The J call may be incorrect, as the DNA end agrees better with TRBJ2-7. The CDR3 sequence is 14 residues long. In germline, CDR1 is SGHNT, CDR2 YYREEE (reference sequence). For the CDR3, the DNA is TGTGCCAGCAGCTTCGCCAGGGTGCCGAACGAGCAGTACTTC. Translation gives CASSFARVPNEQYF.